The clone carrying this TCR beta chain was detected a few times. Its specificity is unknown. The sample is drawn from a study of radiotherapy plus CTLA-4 blockade in lung cancer. Study details: There were objective responses in approximately 20% of patients, and approximately 30% had disease control.

Findings and limits, study-wide: Following radiotherapy plus ipilimumab, tumor-derived TCR clones expanded in the blood. How blood T cell clones changed early, along with interferon-beta, reportedly forecast response best.

TCRdb keeps only in-frame clones here, not all; method: immunoSEQ multiplex PCR. Of more than 90,000 clones detected, 75% to 80% appear once; the ten largest clones hold approximately 5.5%. The clonotype originates from a human donor with non-small cell lung cancer who had a partial response to radiotherapy plus ipilimumab. This specimen consisted of peripheral blood, obtained from a patient treated with radiotherapy plus ipilimumab.

The CDR3 sequence is CASSLETFTITDTQYF. CDR3 DNA sequence: TGCGCCAGCAGCTTGGAAACCTTTACTATCACAGATACGCAGTATTTT. This chain links TRBV5-1 with TRBJ2-3; D is ambiguous. With 0 bases removed from V and 2 bases from J, the gap between germline ends came to 13 bases. Germline V gene sequence: CDR1 SGHRS, CDR2 YFSETQ. This CDR3 comprises 16 residues. The variable domain in full, completed from reference TRBV5-1 and TRBJ2-3, reads KAGVTQTPRYLIKTRGQQVTLSCSPISGHRSVSWYQQTPGQGLQFLFEYFSETQRNKGNFPGRFSGRQFSNSRSEMNVSTLELGDSALYLCASSLETFTITDTQYFGPGTRLTVL.